This entry features one T cell receptor (beta chain) sequence. This sample is part of a study of cytomegalovirus exposure and HLA in healthy donors. The PCR made use of 60 Vbeta and 13 Jbeta primers. Here immunoSEQ multiplex PCR was the method, and the copy in TCRdb shows in-frame clones only, minus some. The table includes 35,000 to 50,000 clones, 45% to 65% detected once. CDR3 length: 17 amino acids. The junction had 11 bases not matched to a gene; V was cut back by 5 bases and J by 3 bases. CDR1 SGHTA and CDR2 FQGNSA come from the germline V gene. The chain links TRBV7-2 to TRBJ2-1, with 9 bases fitting TRBD2. The origin of this receptor is a human donor in good health. The sequenced material came from PBMCs. DNA of the CDR3: TGTGCCAGCAGCACGAACCTAGCGGGAACCGACTACAATGAGCAGTTCTTC. This codes for CASSTNLAGTDYNEQFF.